Sequencing of this T cell receptor beta chain was carried out in a study of response to subunit inactivated influenza vaccine. Study observations and caveats: The authors put forward the suggestion that each seasonal influenza vaccination may bring in only a limited number of new T cells.

TCRdb processed the RT-PCR reads anew with MiXCR; each CDR3 protein has one entry. Altogether approximately 530,000 distinct CDR3 sequences are present, about an eighth being singletons, with the ten largest covering 10% to 15%. This clonotype occurred many times. No antigen is known for it. The junction had 3 bases not matched to a gene; V was cut back by 5 bases and J by 2 bases. The CDR3 is made up of 14 amino acids. CDR1 and CDR2 from the germline V gene are LNHDA and SQIVND (reference sequence). This sequence was found in a man aged 50 to 60 who received an inactivated influenza vaccine. The material was PBMCs from blood, obtained more than 35 days after vaccination. The chain employs TRBV19 and TRBJ2-7, with 10 bases fitting TRBD1. DNA of the CDR3: TGTGCCAGTAGTCGGACAGGGGGGACCTACGAGCAGTACTTC. It codes for CASSRTGGTYEQYF.